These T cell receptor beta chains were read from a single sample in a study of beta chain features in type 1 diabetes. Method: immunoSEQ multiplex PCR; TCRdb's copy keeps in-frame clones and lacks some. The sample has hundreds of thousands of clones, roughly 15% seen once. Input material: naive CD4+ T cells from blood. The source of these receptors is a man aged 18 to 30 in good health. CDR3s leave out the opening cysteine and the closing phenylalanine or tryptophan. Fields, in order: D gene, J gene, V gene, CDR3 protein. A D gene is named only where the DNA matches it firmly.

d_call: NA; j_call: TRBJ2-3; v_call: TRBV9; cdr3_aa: ASSVGGRGTDTQY
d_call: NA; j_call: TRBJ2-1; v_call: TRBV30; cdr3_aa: AWSVREFQF
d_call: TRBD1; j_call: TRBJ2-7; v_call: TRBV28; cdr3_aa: ASSQPGQSYEQY
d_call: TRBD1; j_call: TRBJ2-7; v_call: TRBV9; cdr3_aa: ASSPDRAHEQY
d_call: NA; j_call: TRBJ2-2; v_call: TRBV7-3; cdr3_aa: ASSLNSANTGELF
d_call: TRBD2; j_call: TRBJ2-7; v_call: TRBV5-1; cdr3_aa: ASNLGTSGSYEQY
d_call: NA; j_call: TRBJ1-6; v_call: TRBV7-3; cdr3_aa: ASSSWGLVSPLH
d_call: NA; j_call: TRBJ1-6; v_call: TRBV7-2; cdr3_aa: AAAPPGNNSPLH
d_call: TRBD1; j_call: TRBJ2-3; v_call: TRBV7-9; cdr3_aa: ASRGQGARDTQY
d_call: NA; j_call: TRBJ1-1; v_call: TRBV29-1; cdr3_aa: SVEREAGAF
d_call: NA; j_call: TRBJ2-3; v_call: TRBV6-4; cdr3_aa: ASSELSSVRTDTQY
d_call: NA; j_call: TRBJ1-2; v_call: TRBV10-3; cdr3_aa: AITQGVNYGYT
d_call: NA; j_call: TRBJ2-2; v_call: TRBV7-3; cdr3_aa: ASSLGPGELF
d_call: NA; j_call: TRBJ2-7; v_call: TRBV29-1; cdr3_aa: SVSERYEQY
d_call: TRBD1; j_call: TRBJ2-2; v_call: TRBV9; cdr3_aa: ASSAGGQGPGELF
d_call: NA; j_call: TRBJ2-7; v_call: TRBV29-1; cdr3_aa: SAQVRDYPSQNEQY
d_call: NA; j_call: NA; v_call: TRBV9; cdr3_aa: ASSVGGRVSSYEQY
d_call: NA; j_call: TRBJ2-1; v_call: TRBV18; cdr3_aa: ASSPTNMQGNEQF
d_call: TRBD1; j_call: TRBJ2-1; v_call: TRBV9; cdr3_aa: ASSASGTGSLQF
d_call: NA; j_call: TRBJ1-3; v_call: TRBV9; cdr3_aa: ASSVDPGLGNTIY
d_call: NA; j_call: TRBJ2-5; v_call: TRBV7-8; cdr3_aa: ASSLVSLVQGRGETQY
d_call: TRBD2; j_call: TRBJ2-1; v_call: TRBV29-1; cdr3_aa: SAHGLAGGGYNEQF
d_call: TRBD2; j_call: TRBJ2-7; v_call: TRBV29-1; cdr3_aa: SVASGTSGSYEQY
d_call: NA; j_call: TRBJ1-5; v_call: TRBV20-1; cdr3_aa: SAAQGQPQH
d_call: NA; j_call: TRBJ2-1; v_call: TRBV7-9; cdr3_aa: AATRGVLPLDEQF
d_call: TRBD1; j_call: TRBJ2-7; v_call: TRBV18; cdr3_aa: ASSLDRLTYEQY
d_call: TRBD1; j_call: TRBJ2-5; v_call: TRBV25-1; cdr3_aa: ASSEGQQETQY
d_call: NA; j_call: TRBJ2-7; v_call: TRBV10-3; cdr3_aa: AISERRGRMNYEQY
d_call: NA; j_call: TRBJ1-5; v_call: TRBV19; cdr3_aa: ASSLHSNQPQH
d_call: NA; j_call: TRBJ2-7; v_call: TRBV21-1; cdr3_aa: ASSYEQY
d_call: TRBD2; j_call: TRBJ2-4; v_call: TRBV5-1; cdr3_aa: ASSSRLTSGGENIQY
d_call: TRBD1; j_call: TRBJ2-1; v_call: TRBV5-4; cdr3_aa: ASSRDRAYNEQF
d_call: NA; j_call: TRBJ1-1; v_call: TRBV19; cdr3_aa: ASRKLGDSKVGEAF
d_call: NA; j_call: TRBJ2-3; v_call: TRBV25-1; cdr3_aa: ASSTPGLDTQY
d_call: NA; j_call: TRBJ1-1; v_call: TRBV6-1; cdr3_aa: ASSEGAAGYTEAF
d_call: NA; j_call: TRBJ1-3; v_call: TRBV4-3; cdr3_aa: ASSQDMGNTIY
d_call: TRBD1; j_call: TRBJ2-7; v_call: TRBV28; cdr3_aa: ASSGTVYEQY
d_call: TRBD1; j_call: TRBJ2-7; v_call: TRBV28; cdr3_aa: ASSRPGQGGYEQY
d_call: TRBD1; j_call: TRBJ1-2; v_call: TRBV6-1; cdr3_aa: ASSERTGGWYGYT
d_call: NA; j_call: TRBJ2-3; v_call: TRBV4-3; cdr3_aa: ASSQDGGRRTDTQY
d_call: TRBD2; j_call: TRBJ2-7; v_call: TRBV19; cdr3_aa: ASSIASGSYEQY
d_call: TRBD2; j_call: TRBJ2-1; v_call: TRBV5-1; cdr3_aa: ASSSGGGRPSGSSYNEQF
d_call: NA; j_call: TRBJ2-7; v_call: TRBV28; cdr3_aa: ASRTGSAYEQY
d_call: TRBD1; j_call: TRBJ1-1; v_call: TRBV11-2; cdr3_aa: ASRRYRGNYAEAF
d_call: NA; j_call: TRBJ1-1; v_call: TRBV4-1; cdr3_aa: ASSQGQATSLNTEAF
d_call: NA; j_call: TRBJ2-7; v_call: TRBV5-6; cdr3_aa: ASSLDSFQGQY
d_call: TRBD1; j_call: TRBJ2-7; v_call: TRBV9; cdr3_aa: ASSVSTGGSYEQY
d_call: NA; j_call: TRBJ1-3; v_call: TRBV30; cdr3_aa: AWSMLSGNTIY
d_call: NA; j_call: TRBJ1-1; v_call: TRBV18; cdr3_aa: ASSPPGITNTEAF
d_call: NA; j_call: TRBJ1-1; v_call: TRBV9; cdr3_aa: ASSVGHTEAF
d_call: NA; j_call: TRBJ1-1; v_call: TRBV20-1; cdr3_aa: SAPWGLKAF
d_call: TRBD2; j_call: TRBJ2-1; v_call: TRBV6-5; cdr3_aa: ASRSSGGTYNEQF
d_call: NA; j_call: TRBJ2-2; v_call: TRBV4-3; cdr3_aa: ASSPGGGLNTGELF
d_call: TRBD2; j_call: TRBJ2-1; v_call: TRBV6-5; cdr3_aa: ASRRLAGGNNEQF
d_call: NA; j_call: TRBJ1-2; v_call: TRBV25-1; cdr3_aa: ASSERLGYDYGYT
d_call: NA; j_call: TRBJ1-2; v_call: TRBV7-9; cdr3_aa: ASSQDAGKYGYT
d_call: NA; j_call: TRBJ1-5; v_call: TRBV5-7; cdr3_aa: ASSWTVQESNQPQH